The 21 T cell receptor beta chains listed next were all sequenced from one sample in a study of blood T cells in healthy people across ages. Combining a sample-barcoded 5' primer with a J-beta primer mix, a second PCR ran for roughly 7 to 11 cycles. MiXCR, run by TCRdb on the 5' RACE reads, gives a single entry per CDR3 protein. The sample holds some 780,000 distinct CDR3 sequences; roughly three fifths are singletons and the top ten take around a quarter. Sequenced material: blood. The receptors stem from a man aged 40-49 years in good health.

The V gene is TRBV7-3, the J gene TRBJ2-1, with 12 bases matching TRBD2. J gave up 9 bases and V 5 bases, and 8 bases lay outside the gene matches. The germline V gene encodes CDR1 SGHTA and CDR2 FQGTGA. CDR3 length equals 15 residues. CDR3 loop: CASSHRLAGASEQFF. The CDR3 coding sequence is TGTGCCAGCAGCCACCGACTAGCGGGAGCTAGTGAGCAGTTCTTC.

This clonotype was seen a few times. This chain uses TRBV2 with TRBJ2-3, with TRBD1 matching over 9 bases. Losses at the gene ends were 5 bases for V and 2 bases for J; bases not matched to a gene: 5. Germline CDR1 reads SNHLY; CDR2 reads FYNNEI. There are 15 residues in the CDR3. The CDR3 sequence is CASSLDRGYTDTQYF. CDR3 coding DNA: TGTGCCAGCAGTCTTGACAGGGGGTACACAGATACGCAGTATTTT. The variable domain in full, with the rest retrieved from reference TRBV2 and TRBJ2-3, is EPEVTQTPSHQVTQMGQEVILRCVPISNHLYFYWYRQILGQKVEFLVSFYNNEISEKSEIFDDQFSVERPDGSNFTLKIRSTKLEDSAMYFCASSLDRGYTDTQYFGPGTRLTVL.

The chain carries TRBV20-1 and TRBJ2-3; D may be TRBD1 (8 bases). Trimming left V 6 bases short and J 3 bases short, with 19 bases between. CDR3 size: 15 residues. Germline CDR1 DFQATT, CDR2 SNEGSKA (reference sequence). The CDR3 reads CSAGNRGGRTDTQYF. The DNA of the CDR3 is TGCAGTGCGGGGAACAGGGGGGGCCGGACAGATACGCAGTATTTT.

This chain joins TRBV3-1 and TRBJ2-1; the D is unclear. Trimming cost V 4 bases and J 7 bases, with 11 bases left between them. Germline CDR1 reads LGHDT; CDR2 reads YNNKEL (reference sequence). This CDR3 comprises 13 residues. CDR3 sequence reads: CASSRSPRNEQFF. The CDR3 DNA sequence: TGTGCCAGCAGCCGAAGCCCGAGAAATGAGCAGTTCTTC.

This clonotype was observed a handful of times. The rearrangement links TRBV7-3 to TRBJ2-3; tentatively, D is TRBD1 (6 bases). Deletions cut 1 base from V and 4 bases from J, with 15 bases between. Germline loops: CDR1 SGHTA, CDR2 FQGTGA. CDR3 length: 16 residues. The CDR3 sequence: CASSLNFAQGPDTQYF. The CDR3 DNA sequence: TGTGCCAGCAGCTTAAATTTCGCACAGGGCCCAGATACGCAGTATTTT.

The V call is TRBV4-3, the J call TRBJ2-4; maybe TRBD2 (5 bases). Germline V gives CDR1 LGHNA, CDR2 YSLEER. With 3 bases removed from V and 13 bases from J, the gap between germline ends came to 13 bases. This CDR3 comprises 12 residues. The DNA for the CDR3 is TGCGCCAGCAGCCACGTCAACGGGGAGCAGTACTTC. Encoded protein: CASSHVNGEQYF.

V and J are TRBV4-1 and TRBJ2-5; 8 nucleotides agree with TRBD1. The germline V gene has CDR1 MGHRA and CDR2 YSYEKL. This CDR3 has 16 amino acids. After removal of 3 bases from V and 5 bases from J, the junction contained 11 bases not matched to a gene. The CDR3 here is CASSHAGAGGVETQYF. Here the CDR3 DNA reads TGCGCCAGCAGCCATGCTGGGGCAGGGGGCGTGGAGACCCAGTACTTC.

The rearrangement links TRBV4-1 to TRBJ2-1; TRBD2 matches at 9 bases. Germline V gene data show CDR1 as MGHRA and CDR2 as YSYEKL. After removal of 1 base from V and 9 bases from J, the junction contained 13 bases not matched to a gene. The CDR3 is 17 amino acids. DNA for the CDR3: TGCGCCAGCAGCCAAGCGTCGCTAGCGGGACCGAGGGGTGAGCAGTTCTTC. This translates into CASSQASLAGPRGEQFF.

There are a few counts of this clonotype. V and J are TRBV6-6 and TRBJ2-7; no reliable D call. V was clipped by 0 bases and J by 3 bases, with 12 bases between them. Looked up from germline, CDR1 is MNHNY and CDR2 is SVGAGI (reference sequence). The CDR3 is 15 amino acids. The CDR3 region is CASSYSSMDGYEQYF. The CDR3 DNA follows: TGTGCCAGCAGTTACTCGAGCATGGACGGCTACGAGCAGTACTTC.

This clonotype was observed a handful of times. The gene calls are TRBV29-1 and TRBJ2-7; TRBD2 agrees at 7 bases. Per germline, CDR1 SQVTM and CDR2 ANQGSEA. This CDR3 contains 13 residues. Losses at the gene ends were 6 bases for V and 7 bases for J; bases not matched to a gene: 12. The CDR3 DNA follows: TGCAGCGTGGGTCTAGCGGCGTCGGGGGAGCAGTACTTC. Translation gives CSVGLAASGEQYF.

This chain joins TRBV12-3 or TRBV12-4 and TRBJ2-5; 9 nucleotides agree with TRBD2. CDR3 length equals 15 residues. J gave up 1 base and V 3 bases, and 3 bases lay outside the gene matches. The CDR3 region is CASSFTTSGQETQYF. DNA for the CDR3: TGTGCCAGCAGTTTTACGACTAGCGGCCAAGAGACCCAGTACTTC.

In this sample, this clonotype turned up a few times. The chain uses TRBV20-1 and TRBJ2-7; D unclear. This CDR3 is built from 16 residues. V was shortened by 0 bases and J by 4 bases, with 19 bases between the two germline ends. Germline V gene data show CDR1 as DFQATT and CDR2 as SNEGSKA (reference sequence). CDR3 in DNA: TGCAGTGCTAGAGAATTACGTCGGCAGGATAGATACGAGCAGTACTTC. Protein sequence: CSARELRRQDRYEQYF.

V is TRBV6-1 and J is TRBJ1-1, with D tentatively TRBD1 (6 bases). The germline V and J ends were trimmed by 2 bases and 3 bases, with 10 bases remaining between them. This CDR3 is 14 amino acids long. Germline values: CDR1 MNHNS, CDR2 SASEGT. CDR3 sequence: CASSELRGDTEAFF. In DNA form, the CDR3 reads TGTGCCAGCAGTGAATTGAGGGGGGACACTGAAGCTTTCTTT.

This clonotype was counted at least ten times. The chain joins TRBV6-2 or TRBV6-3 to TRBJ2-7, with TRBD1 matching 7 bases. With 6 bases clipped from V and 4 bases from J, the junction kept 6 bases outside the gene matches. Germline V CDR1 and CDR2: MNHEY, SVGEGT. The CDR3 loop spans 13 amino acids. CDR3 sequence reads: CASSSTQGYEQYF. The DNA of the CDR3 is TGTGCCAGCAGCTCAACACAGGGGTACGAGCAGTACTTC.

Of note for this clonotype: This may come from a read error, since a much larger clone is one base off. The chain recombines TRBV14 with TRBJ2-5; the match to TRBD2 covers 7 bases. Germline CDR1 and CDR2: SGHDN and FVKESK. The V gene end was trimmed by 0 bases and the J gene end by 1 base; junction bases not matched to a gene: 5. The CDR3 loop spans 16 amino acids. CDR3 in amino acids: CASSQENGGTQETQYF. In nucleotides, the CDR3 is TGTGCCAGCAGCCAAGAGAACGGGGGGACCCAAGAGACCCAGTACTTC. Filled out from reference TRBV14 and TRBJ2-5, the complete variable domain reads EAGVTQFPSHSVIEKGQTVTLRCDPISGHDNLYWYRRVMGKEIKFLLHFVKESKQDESGMPNNRFLAERTGGTYSTLKVQPAELEDSGVYFCASSQENGGTQETQYFGPGTRLLVL.

This clonotype has only one observation. The V and J genes are TRBV20-1 and TRBJ2-7, with D tentatively TRBD1 (6 bases). With the DNA end fitting TRBJ2-5 better, the J assignment may be wrong. The CDR3 length is 12 residues. Germline V gives CDR1 DFQATT, CDR2 SNEGSKA (reference sequence). This CDR3 is CSGWDTGETQYF. DNA for the CDR3: TGCAGTGGGTGGGACACTGGGGAGACCCAGTACTTC.

The rearrangement joins TRBV9 to TRBJ2-7, with D unclear. The V end was cut by 0 bases, the J end by 7 bases, with 17 bases between. This CDR3 region has 15 residues. Germline values: CDR1 SGDLS, CDR2 YYNGEE. CDR3 residues: CASSVDPSSLYEQYF. In DNA form, the CDR3 reads TGTGCCAGCAGCGTAGACCCAAGTAGCTTATATGAGCAGTACTTC.

This clonotype occurred a few times. This chain links TRBV25-1 with TRBJ2-5; a possible D gene is TRBD2 (5 bases). V gave up 3 bases and J gave up 1 base, with 9 bases separating them. In germline, CDR1 is MGHDK, CDR2 SYGVNS. The CDR3 runs to 14 residues. CDR3 in amino acids: CASSDLGVQETQYF. The CDR3 DNA reads as TGTGCCAGCAGTGATCTCGGGGTCCAAGAGACCCAGTACTTC.

The V gene is TRBV27, the J gene TRBJ2-3; 12 bases align to TRBD2. Germline loops: CDR1 MNHEY, CDR2 SMNVEV (reference sequence). CDR3 length: 17 residues. The ends lost 5 bases at V and 6 bases at J; junction bases unmatched: 12. In DNA form, the CDR3 reads TGTGCCAGCAGTCTGCCGGGACTAGCGGGCCCTAGGGATACGCAGTATTTT. It codes for CASSLPGLAGPRDTQYF.

V gene TRBV9 combines with J gene TRBJ2-1; 7 nucleotides agree with TRBD2. The V and J ends lost 0 bases and 8 bases, in that order; junction bases with no gene match: 5. The CDR3 runs to 14 residues. Per the germline V gene, CDR1 is SGDLS and CDR2 is YYNGEE. This CDR3 is CASSVVSGGDEQFF. The CDR3 DNA reads TGTGCCAGCAGCGTAGTGTCTGGGGGGGATGAGCAGTTCTTC.

J is TRBJ1-2 and V is TRBV4-3, with a weak D call TRBD1 (5 bases). The CDR3 runs to 14 residues. Germline-derived CDR1 and CDR2 are LGHNA and YSLEER. Trimming pared 1 base from V and 6 bases from J, leaving 12 bases between. The chain's CDR3 is CASSQVGGRHGYTF. The CDR3 DNA sequence: TGCGCCAGCAGCCAAGTGGGGGGGAGGCATGGCTACACCTTC.